One sample yielded the 30 T cell receptor beta chains listed below, sequenced in a study of OX40 agonist ivuxolimab in advanced cancers. The repertoire was sequenced with immunoSEQ multiplex PCR; TCRdb's copy has only in-frame clones and lacks some. The sample carries about 15,000 clones, roughly 82% recorded once. The sample consisted of CD4+ or CD8+ T cells sorted from blood, taken in a trial of the OX40 agonist ivuxolimab. The receptors come from an adult with an advanced solid tumor such as melanoma, head and neck, liver or kidney cancer.

This clone was counted once. The chain combines TRBV2 with TRBJ1-4; 10 bases map to TRBD1. Trimming cost V 6 bases and J 5 bases; bases outside gene matches: 3. CDR1 is SNHLY and CDR2 is FYNNEI in the germline V gene. The CDR3 length is 14 residues. The CDR3: CASRAGQGNEKLFF. In DNA, the CDR3 is TGTGCCAGCAGGGCGGGACAGGGGAATGAAAAACTGTTTTTT.

Comments on this clone: At one boundary the junction diverges from the germline segment, which might be a read error. The chain has TRBV19 and TRBJ2-7, with a possible D match to TRBD2 (6 bases). This CDR3 is built from 14 residues. Germline lookup yields CDR1 LNHDA and CDR2 SQIVND (reference sequence). The DNA of the CDR3 is TGTGCCACGGCCCTGACGCGGGGTGCCTATGAGCAGTACTTC. Residues: CATALTRGAYEQYF.

Regarding this clone: The sample contains more than one DNA sequence encoding this CDR3. The V and J genes are TRBV27 and TRBJ2-7, with D hard to call. Between the trimmed V and J ends, which lost 0 bases and 1 base, there was a span of 4 bases. This CDR3 is 13 amino acids long. From germline, CDR1 is MNHEY and CDR2 SMNVEV (reference sequence). The CDR3: CASSLSGSYEQYF. The CDR3 bases are TGTGCCAGCAGTTTATCAGGGTCCTACGAGCAGTACTTC.

This rearrangement joins TRBV10-2 to TRBJ2-3, with a tentative D call TRBD1 (6 bases). Germline V gene sequence: CDR1 WSHSY, CDR2 SAAADI. The CDR3 spans 12 residues. The germline V and J ends were trimmed by 10 bases and 8 bases, with 16 bases remaining between them. CDR3 sequence reads: CAIQRTGFTQYF. The CDR3 nucleotides are TGCGCCATCCAGCGCACAGGGTTTACGCAGTATTTT.

This clone was observed a handful of times. The chain employs TRBV6-5 and TRBJ2-3; D possibly corresponds to TRBD1 (6 bases). V lost 3 bases and J lost 1, with 8 bases in between. Germline V CDR1 and CDR2: MNHEY, SVGAGI. The CDR3 is made up of 14 amino acids. CDR3 coding DNA: TGTGCCAGCAGTTATGGGGGCGGCACAGATACGCAGTATTTT. It translates to CASSYGGGTDTQYF.

This rearrangement joins TRBV6-5 to TRBJ1-1; a weak D match, TRBD1 (5 bases). V was trimmed by 6 bases and J by 0 bases, leaving 14 bases between them. Per the germline V gene, CDR1 is MNHEY and CDR2 is SVGAGI. This CDR3 is 15 amino acids long. The CDR3 spells CASSAGDGMNTEAFF. In DNA, the CDR3 is TGTGCCAGCAGCGCGGGGGACGGTATGAACACTGAAGCTTTCTTT.

The chain is built from TRBV9 and TRBJ2-1; D is unresolved. The germline V and J ends were trimmed by 3 bases and 3 bases, with 7 bases remaining between them. In germline, CDR1 is SGDLS, CDR2 YYNGEE. This CDR3 has 13 residues. CDR3 DNA: TGTGCCAGCAGCGGCTTGGACTACAATGAGCAGTTCTTC. It translates to CASSGLDYNEQFF.

The chain combines TRBV15 with TRBJ2-7; unclear D gene. Trimming removed 0 bases at V and 6 bases at J, with 9 bases between. Germline CDR1 LNHNV, CDR2 YYDKDF (reference sequence). The length of the CDR3 is 13 residues. For the CDR3, the DNA is TGTGCCACCAGCAGAGATGTGCCCGGCGAGCAGTACTTC. Translation gives CATSRDVPGEQYF.

This chain links TRBV7-8 with TRBJ1-4; 10 bases match TRBD1. CDR1 is SGHVS, CDR2 FQNEAQ, per germline. The CDR3 contains 15 residues. J lost 4 bases, V lost 4 bases, and 3 bases had no gene match. CDR3: CASSYDRGRNEKLFF. The CDR3 DNA follows: TGTGCCAGCAGCTACGACAGGGGGCGTAATGAAAAACTGTTTTTT.

The genes are TRBV4-3 and TRBJ2-2; D may be TRBD1 or TRBD2 (5 bases each). V lost 6 bases to trimming and J lost 5 bases, with 19 bases between them. Germline assignment: CDR1 LGHNA and CDR2 YSLEER. The CDR3 is made up of 16 amino acids. In DNA, the CDR3 is TGCGCCAGCAGTCCTGACCCGGGACGAGTGACCGGGGAGCTGTTTTTT. Its translation is CASSPDPGRVTGELFF.

The chain employs TRBV7-9 and TRBJ2-1, with 10 positions matching TRBD2. The length of the CDR3 is 15 residues. V was pared by 8 bases and J by 0 bases, with 4 bases of the junction left unmatched. The germline gives CDR1 SEHNR, CDR2 FQNEAQ (reference sequence). The CDR3 spells CASHSGRSSYNEQFF. The CDR3 nucleotides read TGTGCCAGCCATAGCGGGAGGAGCTCCTACAATGAGCAGTTCTTC.

The chain uses TRBV7-8 and TRBJ2-7; the D gene is possibly TRBD1 (5 bases). V gave up 1 base and J gave up 5 bases, with 18 bases separating them. The CDR3 is 16 residues long. Germline assignment: CDR1 SGHVS and CDR2 FQNEAQ. In nucleotides, the CDR3 is TGTGCCAGCAGCTTAGAGGTGGCAGGGAAAAGGGACGAGCAGTACTTC. It codes for CASSLEVAGKRDEQYF.

The sample holds one count of this clone. This chain links TRBV11-2 with TRBJ2-3, with TRBD2 matching over 7 bases. Trimming cost V 3 bases and J 4 bases; bases outside gene matches: 10. The CDR3 contains 16 residues. Germline CDR1 is SGHAT and CDR2 is FQNNGV. This CDR3 is CASSLVAGISPDTQYF. The CDR3 nucleotides read TGTGCCAGCAGCTTGGTAGCGGGTATATCCCCAGATACGCAGTATTTT.

V gene TRBV10-3 combines with J gene TRBJ2-1, with 7 positions matching TRBD1. Per the germline V gene, CDR1 is ENHRY and CDR2 is SYGVKD. The CDR3 is 19 amino acids. V shed 6 bases, J shed 7 bases, and the junction held 24 bases outside the gene matches. CDR3 residues: CAIRLGGLSGTPVENEQFF. The CDR3 DNA is TGTGCCATCAGATTAGGGGGCCTTTCCGGGACACCGGTTGAAAATGAGCAGTTCTTC.

This clone was seen once. The chain combines TRBV5-4 with TRBJ2-1; 8 nucleotides match TRBD2. Germline assignment: CDR1 SGHNT and CDR2 YYREEE (reference sequence). The CDR3 extends over 16 amino acids. V was clipped by 0 bases and J by 6 bases; unmatched bases: 8. DNA of the CDR3: TGTGCCAGCAGCTTGGATCCGGGAGGGCCCGCCAATGAGCAGTTCTTC. Amino acids: CASSLDPGGPANEQFF.

V is TRBV18 and J is TRBJ2-3, with D possibly TRBD2 on 6 matching bases. V was pared by 6 bases and J by 2 bases, with 18 bases between. This CDR3 region has 16 residues. Germline CDR1 KGHSH, CDR2 LQKENI. CDR3 protein: CASSPEDGSPTDTQYF. CDR3 DNA sequence: TGTGCCAGCTCTCCCGAAGACGGGAGTCCCACAGATACGCAGTATTTT.

The chain employs TRBV6-5 and TRBJ2-3; 11 bases line up with TRBD2. CDR3 length: 15 amino acids. Germline V gene lookup returns CDR1 MNHEY and CDR2 SVGAGI. V dropped 4 bases and J dropped 6; count of bases not matched to a gene: 6. CDR3 amino acids: CASSFSGRAMDTQYF. Written as DNA, the CDR3 is TGTGCCAGCAGTTTTAGCGGGAGGGCCATGGATACGCAGTATTTT.

The rearrangement joins TRBV29-1 to TRBJ2-7; 7 bases agree with TRBD1. Germline CDR1 and CDR2: SQVTM and ANQGSEA. CDR3 size: 14 residues. Trimming removed 4 bases from V and 1 base from J; junction bases left unmatched: 7. In DNA, the CDR3 is TGCAGCGTTGGCCCCCGGGACAGTTCCTACGAGCAGTACTTC. It yields the protein CSVGPRDSSYEQYF.

This clone was seen once. This sequence joins TRBV27 and TRBJ2-3; D is unclear. Looked up from germline, CDR1 is MNHEY and CDR2 is SMNVEV (reference sequence). V lost 4 bases and J lost 0, with 8 bases in between. This CDR3 has 14 amino acids. CDR3 protein: CASSSLDSTDTQYF. The CDR3 DNA reads as TGTGCCAGCAGTTCCCTCGACAGCACAGATACGCAGTATTTT.

The chain carries TRBV6-4 and TRBJ1-5; D uncertain. The CDR3 loop spans 12 amino acids. Trimming left V 9 bases short and J 2 bases short, with 8 bases between. Germline CDR1 and CDR2: MRHNA and SNTAGT. Here the CDR3 DNA reads TGTGCCAGACTTACGGGCAATCAGCCCCAGCATTTT. Its translation is CARLTGNQPQHF.

DNA for the CDR3: TGTGCCAGCAGTTTATATTTTTCAGGTGAGCCAGGCCACGAGCAGTACTTC. It codes for CASSLYFSGEPGHEQYF. This chain links TRBV28 with TRBJ2-7; no clear D. Per germline, CDR1 MDHEN and CDR2 SYDVKM. The CDR3 runs 17 residues. Trimming took 1 base from V and 5 from J, leaving 21 bases between them.

This clone was recorded a few times. CDR3 sequence (DNA): TGTGCCACCAGCAGAGGACCCGGCTACGAGCAGTACTTC. Translating it yields CATSRGPGYEQYF. The chain joins TRBV15 to TRBJ2-7; D remains unclear. Looked up from germline, CDR1 is LNHNV and CDR2 is YYDKDF (reference sequence). Trimming left V 1 base short and J 3 bases short, with 7 bases between. The CDR3 has 13 residues.

The CDR3 loop is CASSATGLAYEQYF. The CDR3 DNA reads as TGTGCCAGCAGCGCCACAGGGCTAGCCTACGAGCAGTACTTC. The chain carries TRBV7-6 and TRBJ2-7; TRBD1 is a possible D gene (6 bases). Germline assignment: CDR1 SGHVS and CDR2 FNYEAQ. With 5 bases removed from V and 2 bases from J, the gap between germline ends came to 13 bases. The CDR3 length is 14 residues.

This chain links TRBV14 with TRBJ1-1; TRBD1 matches at 7 bases. Trimming took 1 base from V and 5 from J; bases not matched to a gene: 10. The CDR3 length is 16 residues. CDR1 is SGHDN and CDR2 is FVKESK in the germline V gene. This chain's CDR3 is CASSQALLGGKTEAFF. CDR3 sequence (DNA): TGTGCCAGCAGCCAAGCGTTGTTAGGGGGCAAAACTGAAGCTTTCTTT.

The chain uses TRBV10-1 and TRBJ1-5; D is possibly TRBD1 (5 bases). The CDR3 sequence is 15 residues long. V lost 8 bases and J 1 base, leaving 15 bases between the germline ends. Germline V gene data show CDR1 as WNHNN and CDR2 as SYGVQD (reference sequence). The CDR3 DNA sequence: TGCGCCAGCCGATGCCGCAGGGTAAGCAATCAGCCCCAGCATTTT. It codes for CASRCRRVSNQPQHF.

V gene TRBV19 combines with J gene TRBJ2-5; the D gene is possibly TRBD1 (5 bases). Near its end, the DNA agrees better with TRBJ2-7, so the J call may be wrong. The CDR3 consists of 13 residues. The V gene's germline CDR1 is LNHDA and CDR2 SQIVND (reference sequence). Written as DNA, the CDR3 is TGTGCCAGTAGCGACAGCCTCTCCTACGAGCAGTACTTC. Protein product: CASSDSLSYEQYF.

The chain has TRBV5-1 and TRBJ2-5; the D is unclear. The end of the DNA fits TRBJ2-7 better, so the J call may be wrong. Germline V lookup: CDR1 SGHRS, CDR2 YFSETQ. This CDR3 region has 13 residues. CDR3 in amino acids: CASSLGGRDEQYF. In nucleotides, the CDR3 is TGCGCCAGCAGCTTGGGTGGGCGTGACGAGCAGTACTTC.

This clone showed up just a few times. The chain links TRBV7-2 to TRBJ1-2; 7 nucleotides agree with TRBD1. After removal of 6 bases from V and 4 bases from J, the junction contained 5 bases not matched to a gene. The V gene's germline CDR1 is SGHTA and CDR2 FQGNSA. CDR3 length equals 13 residues. CDR3 amino acids: CASSVRDSYGYTF. The CDR3 region has the DNA TGTGCCAGCAGTGTCCGGGACAGCTATGGCTACACCTTC.

This CDR3 is CASTLGFTGVGANVLTF. CDR3 coding DNA: TGTGCCAGCACCTTGGGGTTTACAGGGGTCGGGGCCAACGTCCTGACTTTC. The chain links TRBV28 to TRBJ2-6, with 7 bases identical to TRBD1. Germline V gene data show CDR1 as MDHEN and CDR2 as SYDVKM. The CDR3 covers 17 residues. The V segment lost 7 bases and the J segment 4 bases; nucleotides outside the gene matches: 13.

This clone is medium-sized within its sample. The chain couples TRBV21-1 to TRBJ2-3; the listed D gene, TRBD1, was not tested against the DNA. TRBV21-1 is annotated as a pseudogene. The CDR3 totals 13 residues. CDR3: CASSSSFTDTQYF. DNA for the CDR3: TGTGCCAGCAGCAGCAGTTTCACAGATACGCAGTATTTT.